This is a list of T cell receptor beta chains from one sample in a study of blood T cells in healthy people across ages. One entry per CDR3 protein, called by TCRdb with MiXCR from the 5' RACE reads. Of some 1.4 million distinct CDR3 sequences listed, around 39% were seen once; the top ten hold roughly 7.9%. Sequencing was done on a sample of blood. Receptors were obtained from a young woman in good health. Each CDR3 is given with its conserved first and last residue. The D gene is left open where the match is weak. Clone size, where shown, is once, few, many, or a class for clones that have expanded.

size,D,J,V,CDR3,DNA
few,TRBD1,TRBJ1-5,TRBV5-8,CASSGGQRSNQPQHF,TGTGCCAGCAGCGGGGGACAGAGGAGCAATCAGCCCCAGCATTTT
once,TRBD1,TRBJ2-7,TRBV4-1,CASSQVQTGGEQYF,TGCGCCAGCAGCCAAGTTCAGACAGGGGGCGAGCAGTACTTC
NA,NA,TRBJ2-5,TRBV5-1,CASSLGVRGNGQETQYF,TGCGCCAGCAGCTTAGGCGTTCGCGGAAACGGACAAGAGACCCAGTACTTC
few,NA,TRBJ1-2,TRBV4-1,CASSQFSQQSNHGYTF,TGCGCCAGCAGCCAATTCTCACAGCAATCCAATCATGGCTACACCTTC
NA,TRBD2,TRBJ2-3,TRBV7-2,CASSTLAALTADTQYF,TGTGCCAGCAGCACCCTAGCGGCACTTACCGCAGATACGCAGTATTTT
NA,TRBD2,TRBJ2-7,TRBV14,CASSRWGLEYEQYF,TGTGCCAGCAGCCGTTGGGGACTAGAGTACGAGCAGTACTTC
NA,NA,TRBJ2-3,TRBV12-3/TRBV12-4,CASNNLGGGDTQYF,TGTGCCAGCAATAATCTGGGGGGAGGAGATACGCAGTATTTT
few,NA,TRBJ2-7,TRBV4-1,CASSQVGSKETYEQYF,TGCGCCAGCAGCCAAGTAGGAAGTAAGGAAACCTACGAGCAGTACTTC
NA,NA,TRBJ2-5,TRBV6-6,CASKGHPQETQYF,TGTGCCAGCAAGGGACACCCTCAAGAGACCCAGTACTTC
NA,NA,TRBJ2-7,TRBV14,CASSQEFLRGSYEQYF,TGTGCCAGCAGCCAAGAGTTCCTGCGGGGCTCCTACGAGCAGTACTTC
few,TRBD2,TRBJ2-3,TRBV24-1,CATSDPGLAGAGDTQYF,TGTGCCACCAGTGACCCGGGACTAGCGGGAGCGGGGGATACGCAGTATTTT
few,TRBD2,TRBJ2-5,TRBV20-1,CSALLAGFIQETQYF,TGCAGTGCATTATTAGCGGGATTCATTCAAGAGACCCAGTACTTC
few,NA,TRBJ1-1,TRBV11-2,CASSLRGSGTEAFF,TGTGCCAGCAGTTTGAGGGGTTCGGGGACTGAAGCTTTCTTT
NA,NA,TRBJ2-7,TRBV25-1,CASSEWQGTDEQYF,TGTGCCAGCAGTGAGTGGCAGGGGACTGACGAGCAGTACTTC
NA,NA,TRBJ2-5,TRBV10-2,CASSGPPNNQETQYF,TGCGCCAGCAGTGGACCCCCCAACAACCAAGAGACCCAGTACTTC
once,NA,TRBJ1-5,TRBV7-2,CASGLGWDRTQHF,TGTGCCAGCGGCTTAGGTTGGGACCGGACCCAGCATTTT
few,TRBD1,TRBJ2-7,TRBV7-2,CASSGQRGQGYEQYF,TGTGCCAGCAGCGGGCAGAGGGGACAGGGCTACGAGCAGTACTTC
NA,NA,TRBJ2-7,TRBV20-1,CSARGTSLTDEQYF,TGCAGTGCGAGGGGGACTTCTTTAACCGATGAGCAGTACTTC
once,NA,TRBJ2-2,TRBV6-6,CASNSYANTGELFF,TGTGCCAGCAATTCATACGCGAACACCGGGGAGCTGTTTTTT
NA,TRBD1,TRBJ1-2,TRBV18,CASSQQGAQVYGYTF,TGTGCCAGCTCACAACAGGGGGCGCAGGTCTATGGCTACACCTTC